This is a list of T cell receptor beta chains from one sample in a study of cytomegalovirus exposure and HLA in healthy donors. TCRdb's table, derived via immunoSEQ multiplex PCR, lists solely in-frame clones and lacks some. The data hold some 110,000 clones, with 60% to 80% observed a single time. Material: PBMCs. The receptors were sampled from a man aged 60-69 years in good health and CMV-seropositive. CDR3s include the opening cysteine and the closing phenylalanine or tryptophan. A D gene is named only where the DNA matches it firmly. The listing skips clone size in some rows; elsewhere it reads once, few, many or a size class.

NA,NA,16,TRBV5-1,TRBJ2-7,TGCGCCAGCAGCCCCCGGGGGGCCGGGGGCATAAACGAGCAGTACTTC,CASSPRGAGGINEQYF
NA,NA,16,TRBV7-9,TRBJ1-2,TGTGCCAGCAGCTTCGGGTCCCCCGAAAGTAACTATGGCTACACCTTC,CASSFGSPESNYGYTF
NA,NA,12,TRBV29-1,TRBJ2-4,TGCAGCGTTGAAACTGGCAAAAACATTCAGTACTTC,CSVETGKNIQYF
NA,NA,14,TRBV18,TRBJ2-7,TGTGCCAGCTCACCACCGGGGCAGAACTACGAGCAGTACTTC,CASSPPGQNYEQYF
TRBD2,NA,18,TRBV15,TRBJ2-3,TGTGCCACCAGCAGAACCCTCAAACTAGCGGGGAACACAGATACGCAGTATTTT,CATSRTLKLAGNTDTQYF
NA,NA,15,TRBV7-6,TRBJ2-2,TGTGCCAGCAGCCCCGGTGGGGCGGAATCCGGGGAGCTGTTTTTT,CASSPGGAESGELFF
NA,NA,14,TRBV6-6,TRBJ1-5,TGTGCCAGCAGAAAGGGGGGGGGTAATCAGCCCCAGCATTTT,CASRKGGGNQPQHF
TRBD1,NA,15,TRBV11-2,TRBJ1-4,TGTGCCAGCAGCCCAGGGGCAGGGGGCGTTGAAAAACTGTTTTTT,CASSPGAGGVEKLFF
TRBD1,NA,16,TRBV7-2,TRBJ2-3,TGTGCCAGCAGCTTGAGGCAGGGGGCTTCTGGAGATACGCAGTATTTT,CASSLRQGASGDTQYF
TRBD1,few,15,TRBV14,TRBJ1-1,TGTGCCAGCAGCCAACAGACAGGGATGAACACTGAAGCTTTCTTT,CASSQQTGMNTEAFF
NA,NA,15,TRBV6-5,TRBJ1-1,TGTGCCAGCAGTTACTCGAATACAGTGCGCACTGAAGCTTTCTTT,CASSYSNTVRTEAFF
TRBD1,NA,13,TRBV11-2,TRBJ2-2,TGTGCCAGCGGACAGGGGGGCGCCGGGGAGCTGTTTTTT,CASGQGGAGELFF
NA,NA,15,TRBV28,TRBJ1-2,TGTGCCAGCAGTTCGACCGGGGAACTAAACTATGGCTACACCTTC,CASSSTGELNYGYTF
NA,NA,14,TRBV19,TRBJ2-7,TGTGCCAGTAGTATAGTACACGGGGACTACGAGCAGTACTTC,CASSIVHGDYEQYF
NA,NA,16,TRBV19,TRBJ2-3,TGTGCCAGTAGTAATCCGGCGGGGACTTGGCGGGATACGCAGTATTTT,CASSNPAGTWRDTQYF
NA,NA,14,TRBV7-9,TRBJ1-4,TGTGCCAGCAGCCCCCAGGCAGCTAATGAAAAACTGTTTTTT,CASSPQAANEKLFF
NA,few,14,TRBV5-1,TRBJ2-2,TGCGCCAGCAGCACGCGGACACCGCCCGGGGAGCTGTTTTTT,CASSTRTPPGELFF
NA,NA,13,TRBV7-7,TRBJ1-1,TGTGCCAGCAGCTTAGCGTCCAGCACTGAAGCTTTCTTT,CASSLASSTEAFF
TRBD1,NA,13,TRBV7-2,TRBJ2-7,TGTGCCAGCAGCCTAGGACAGGGGGACGAGCAGTACTTC,CASSLGQGDEQYF
NA,NA,13,TRBV5-4,TRBJ1-2,TGTGCCAGCAGCCAAGGAAATGGGCTTGGCTACACCTTC,CASSQGNGLGYTF
TRBD1,few,16,TRBV5-1,TRBJ1-1,TGCGCCAGCAGCCCCGGGACAGGGGTTTTTGACACTGAAGCTTTCTTT,CASSPGTGVFDTEAFF
NA,few,14,TRBV2,TRBJ1-1,TGTGCCAGCGATCGCGGACAAGGGAACACTGAAGCTTTCTTT,CASDRGQGNTEAFF